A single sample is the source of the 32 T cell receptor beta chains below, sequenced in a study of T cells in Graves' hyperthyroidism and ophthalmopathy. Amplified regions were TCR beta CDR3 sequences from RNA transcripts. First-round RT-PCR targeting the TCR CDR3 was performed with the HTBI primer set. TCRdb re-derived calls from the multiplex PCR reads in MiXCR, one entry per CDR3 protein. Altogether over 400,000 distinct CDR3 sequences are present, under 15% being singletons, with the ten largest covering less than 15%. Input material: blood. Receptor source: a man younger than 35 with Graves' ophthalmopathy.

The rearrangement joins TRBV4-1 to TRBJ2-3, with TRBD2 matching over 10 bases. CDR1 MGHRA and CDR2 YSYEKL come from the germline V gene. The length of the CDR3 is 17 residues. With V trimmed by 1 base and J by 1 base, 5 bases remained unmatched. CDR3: CASSQGILAGGTDTQYF. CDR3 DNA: TGCGCCAGCAGCCAAGGAATTCTAGCGGGGGGCACAGATACGCAGTATTTT.

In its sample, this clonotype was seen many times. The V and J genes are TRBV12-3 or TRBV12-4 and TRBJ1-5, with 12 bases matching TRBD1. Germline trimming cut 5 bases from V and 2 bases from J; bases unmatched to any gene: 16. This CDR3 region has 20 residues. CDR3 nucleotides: TGTGCCAGCAGTACCGGGGCCGGGACAGGGGGCGGGTGGCGCAATCAGCCCCAGCATTTT. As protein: CASSTGAGTGGGWRNQPQHF.

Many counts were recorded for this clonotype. CDR3 amino acids: CSGVNTEAFF. Written as DNA, the CDR3 is TGCAGCGGGGTGAACACTGAAGCTTTCTTT. The J gene is TRBJ1-1, the V gene TRBV29-1; no clear D. Germline lookup yields CDR1 SQVTM and CDR2 ANQGSEA. This CDR3 spans 10 amino acids. Deletions cut 7 bases from V and 0 bases from J, with 3 bases between.

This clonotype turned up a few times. CDR3 residues: CASSQPPWSGGAYNEQFF. The CDR3 region has the DNA TGCGCCAGCAGCCAACCCCCCTGGAGCGGGGGGGCCTACAATGAGCAGTTCTTC. The chain uses TRBV4-1 and TRBJ2-1, with 10 bases aligning to TRBD2. Germline lookup yields CDR1 MGHRA and CDR2 YSYEKL. The V gene end was trimmed by 2 bases and the J gene end by 2 bases; junction bases not matched to a gene: 9. The CDR3 extends over 18 amino acids.

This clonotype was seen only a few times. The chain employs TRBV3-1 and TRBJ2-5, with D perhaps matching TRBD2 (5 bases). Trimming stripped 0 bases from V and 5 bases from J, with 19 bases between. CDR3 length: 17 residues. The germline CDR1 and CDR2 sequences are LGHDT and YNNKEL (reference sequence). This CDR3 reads CASSQDVGGSFVETQYF. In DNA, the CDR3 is TGTGCCAGCAGCCAAGATGTAGGTGGGAGTTTCGTGGAGACCCAGTACTTC.

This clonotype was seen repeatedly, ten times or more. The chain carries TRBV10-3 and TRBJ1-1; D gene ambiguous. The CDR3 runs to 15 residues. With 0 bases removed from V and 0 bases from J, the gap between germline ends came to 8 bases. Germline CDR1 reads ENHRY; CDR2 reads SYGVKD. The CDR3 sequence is CAISESSGMNTEAFF. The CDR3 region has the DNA TGTGCCATCAGTGAGTCTTCGGGCATGAACACTGAAGCTTTCTTT.

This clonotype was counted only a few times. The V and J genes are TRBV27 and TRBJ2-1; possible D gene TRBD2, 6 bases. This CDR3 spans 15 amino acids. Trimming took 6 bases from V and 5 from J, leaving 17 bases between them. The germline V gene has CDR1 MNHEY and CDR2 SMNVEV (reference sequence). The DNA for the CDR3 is TGTGCCAGCAGGATCAGACTAGATTCGAACAATGAGCAGTTCTTC. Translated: CASRIRLDSNNEQFF.

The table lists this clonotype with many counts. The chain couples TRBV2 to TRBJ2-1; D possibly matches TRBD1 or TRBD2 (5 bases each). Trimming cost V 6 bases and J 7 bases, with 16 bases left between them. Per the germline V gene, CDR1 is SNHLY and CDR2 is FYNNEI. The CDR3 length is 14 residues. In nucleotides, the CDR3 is TGTGCCAGCAGCTACCGGGACGGCGAAAATGAGCAGTTCTTC. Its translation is CASSYRDGENEQFF.

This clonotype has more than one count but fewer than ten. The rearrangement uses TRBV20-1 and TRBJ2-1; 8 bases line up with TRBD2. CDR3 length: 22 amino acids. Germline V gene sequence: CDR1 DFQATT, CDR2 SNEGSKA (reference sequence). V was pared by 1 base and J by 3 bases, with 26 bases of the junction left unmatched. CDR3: CSARVDRFFKLGTRPHYNEQFF. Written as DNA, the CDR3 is TGCAGTGCTAGAGTGGACAGATTTTTTAAGCTCGGGACTAGACCCCACTACAATGAGCAGTTCTTC.

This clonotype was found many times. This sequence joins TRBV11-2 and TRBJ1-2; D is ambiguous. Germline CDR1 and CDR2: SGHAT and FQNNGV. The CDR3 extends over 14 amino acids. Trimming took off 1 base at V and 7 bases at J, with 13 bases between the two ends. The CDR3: CASSLALQSFGYTF. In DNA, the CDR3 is TGTGCCAGCAGCTTAGCTCTACAGTCCTTTGGCTACACCTTC.

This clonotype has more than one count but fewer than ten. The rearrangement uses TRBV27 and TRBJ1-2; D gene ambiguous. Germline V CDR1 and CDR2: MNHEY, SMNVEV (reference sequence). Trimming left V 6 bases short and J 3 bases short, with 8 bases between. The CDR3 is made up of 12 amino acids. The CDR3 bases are TGTGCCAGCAGGGGGAATCACTATGGCTACACCTTC. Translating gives CASRGNHYGYTF.

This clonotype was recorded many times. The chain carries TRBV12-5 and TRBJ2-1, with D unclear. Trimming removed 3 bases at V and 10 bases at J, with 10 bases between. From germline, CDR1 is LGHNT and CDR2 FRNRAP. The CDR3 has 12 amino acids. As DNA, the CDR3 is TGTGCTAGTGGTTTAGGCGGTCAGGAGCAGTTCTTC. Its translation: CASGLGGQEQFF.

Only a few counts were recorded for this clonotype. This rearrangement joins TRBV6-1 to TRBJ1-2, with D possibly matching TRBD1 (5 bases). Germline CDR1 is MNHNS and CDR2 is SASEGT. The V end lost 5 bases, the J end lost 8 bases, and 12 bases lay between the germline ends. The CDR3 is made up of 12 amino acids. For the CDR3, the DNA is TGTGCCAGCAGTATACCGGGGCTGGGCTACACCTTC. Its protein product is CASSIPGLGYTF.

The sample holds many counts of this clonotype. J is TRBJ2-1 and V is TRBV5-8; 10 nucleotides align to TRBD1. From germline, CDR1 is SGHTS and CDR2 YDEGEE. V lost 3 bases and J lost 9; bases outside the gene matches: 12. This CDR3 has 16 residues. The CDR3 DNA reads TGTGCCAGCAGCTGGGACAGGGGTTACGGTAAGGGTGAGCAGTTCTTC. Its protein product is CASSWDRGYGKGEQFF.

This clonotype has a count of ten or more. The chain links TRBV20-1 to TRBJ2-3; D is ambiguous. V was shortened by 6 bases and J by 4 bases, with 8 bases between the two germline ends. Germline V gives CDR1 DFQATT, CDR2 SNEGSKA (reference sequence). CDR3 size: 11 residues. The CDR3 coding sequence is TGCAGTGCGGGCCTAGCAGATACGCAGTATTTT. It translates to CSAGLADTQYF.

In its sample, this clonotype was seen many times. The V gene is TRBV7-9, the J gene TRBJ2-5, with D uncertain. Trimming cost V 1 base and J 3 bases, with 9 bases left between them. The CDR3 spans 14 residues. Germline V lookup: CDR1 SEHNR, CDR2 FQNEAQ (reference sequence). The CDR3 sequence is CASSLGGIEETQYF. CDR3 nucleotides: TGTGCCAGCAGCTTAGGTGGGATTGAAGAGACCCAGTACTTC.

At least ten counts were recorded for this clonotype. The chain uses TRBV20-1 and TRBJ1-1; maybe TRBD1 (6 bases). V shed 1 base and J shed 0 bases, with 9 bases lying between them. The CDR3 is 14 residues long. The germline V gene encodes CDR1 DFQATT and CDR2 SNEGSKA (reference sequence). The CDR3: CSARVAGVNTEAFF. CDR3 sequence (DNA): TGCAGTGCTAGAGTCGCAGGGGTGAACACTGAAGCTTTCTTT.

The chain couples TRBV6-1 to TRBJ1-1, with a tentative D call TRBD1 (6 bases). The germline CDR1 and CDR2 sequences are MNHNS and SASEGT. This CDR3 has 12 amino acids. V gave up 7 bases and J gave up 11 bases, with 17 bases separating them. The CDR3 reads CASKGVGERAFF. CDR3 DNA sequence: TGTGCCAGCAAGGGGGTCGGGGAGAGGGCTTTCTTT.

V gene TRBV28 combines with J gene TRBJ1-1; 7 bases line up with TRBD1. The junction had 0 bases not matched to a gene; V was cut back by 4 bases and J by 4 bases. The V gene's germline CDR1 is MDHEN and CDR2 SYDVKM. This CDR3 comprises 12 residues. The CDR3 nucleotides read TGTGCCAGCAGTTGGGACAGCACTGAAGCTTTCTTT. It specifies CASSWDSTEAFF. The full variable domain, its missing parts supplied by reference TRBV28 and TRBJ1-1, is DVKVTQSSRYLVKRTGEKVFLECVQDMDHENMFWYRQDPGLGLRLIYFSYDVKMKEKGDIPEGYSVSREKKERFSLILESASTNQTSMYLCASSWDSTEAFFGQGTRLTVV.

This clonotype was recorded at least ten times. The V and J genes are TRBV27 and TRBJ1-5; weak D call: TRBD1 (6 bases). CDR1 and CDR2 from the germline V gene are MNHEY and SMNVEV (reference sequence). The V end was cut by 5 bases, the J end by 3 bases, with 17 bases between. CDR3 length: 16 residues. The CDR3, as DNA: TGTGCCAGCAGTAAAACAGGGACTCTGAACAATCAGCCCCAGCATTTT. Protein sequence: CASSKTGTLNNQPQHF.

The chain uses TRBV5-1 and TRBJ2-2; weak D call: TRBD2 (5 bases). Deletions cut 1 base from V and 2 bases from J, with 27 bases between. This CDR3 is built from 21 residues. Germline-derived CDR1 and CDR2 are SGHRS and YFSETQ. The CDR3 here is CASSLPGGPTSDGPNTGELFF. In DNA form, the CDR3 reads TGCGCCAGCAGCTTGCCCGGAGGACCCACTAGTGATGGGCCCAACACCGGGGAGCTGTTTTTT.

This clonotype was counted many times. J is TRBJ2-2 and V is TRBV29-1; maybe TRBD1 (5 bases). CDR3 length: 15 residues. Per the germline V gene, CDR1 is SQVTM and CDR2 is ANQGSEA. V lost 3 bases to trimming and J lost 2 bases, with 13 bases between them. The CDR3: CSVEVPGSNTGELFF. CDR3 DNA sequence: TGCAGCGTTGAGGTCCCAGGGTCTAACACCGGGGAGCTGTTTTTT.

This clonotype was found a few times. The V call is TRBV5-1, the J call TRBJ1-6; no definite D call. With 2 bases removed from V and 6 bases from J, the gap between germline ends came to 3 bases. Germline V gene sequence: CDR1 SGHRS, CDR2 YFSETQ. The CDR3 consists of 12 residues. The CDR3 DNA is TGCGCCAGCAGCTTCCTTAATTCACCCCTCCACTTT. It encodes CASSFLNSPLHF.

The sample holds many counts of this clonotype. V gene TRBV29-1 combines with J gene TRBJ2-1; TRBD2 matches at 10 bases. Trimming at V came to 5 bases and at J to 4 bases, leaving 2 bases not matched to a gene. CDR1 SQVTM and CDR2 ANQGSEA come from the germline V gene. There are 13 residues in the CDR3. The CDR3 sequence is CSVQLAGYNEQFF. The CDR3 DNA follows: TGCAGCGTTCAACTAGCGGGGTACAATGAGCAGTTCTTC.

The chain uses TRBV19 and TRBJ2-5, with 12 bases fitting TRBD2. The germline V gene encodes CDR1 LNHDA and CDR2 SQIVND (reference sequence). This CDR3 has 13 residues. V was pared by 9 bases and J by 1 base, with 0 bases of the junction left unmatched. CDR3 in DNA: TGTGCCAGGACTAGCGGGGGCCAAGAGACCCAGTACTTC. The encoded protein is CARTSGGQETQYF.

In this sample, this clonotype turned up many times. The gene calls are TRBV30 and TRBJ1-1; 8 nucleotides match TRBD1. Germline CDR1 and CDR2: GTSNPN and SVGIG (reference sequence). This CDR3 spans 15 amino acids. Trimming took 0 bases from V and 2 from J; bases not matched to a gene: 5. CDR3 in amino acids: CAWSVPDRVNTEAFF. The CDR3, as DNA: TGTGCCTGGAGTGTCCCGGACAGGGTTAACACTGAAGCTTTCTTT.

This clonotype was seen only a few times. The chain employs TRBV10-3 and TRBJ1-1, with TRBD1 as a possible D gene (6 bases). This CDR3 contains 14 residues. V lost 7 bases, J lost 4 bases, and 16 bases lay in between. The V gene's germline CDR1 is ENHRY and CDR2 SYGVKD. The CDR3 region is CAITQQGRTTEAFF. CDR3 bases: TGTGCCATCACCCAACAGGGAAGGACCACTGAAGCTTTCTTT.

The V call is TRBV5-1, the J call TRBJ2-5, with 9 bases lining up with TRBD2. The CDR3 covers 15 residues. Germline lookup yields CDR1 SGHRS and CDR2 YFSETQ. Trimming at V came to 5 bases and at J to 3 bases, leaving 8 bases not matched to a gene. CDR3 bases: TGCGCCAGCAGTCCCTTGACTAGCGGAAAAGAGACCCAGTACTTC. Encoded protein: CASSPLTSGKETQYF.

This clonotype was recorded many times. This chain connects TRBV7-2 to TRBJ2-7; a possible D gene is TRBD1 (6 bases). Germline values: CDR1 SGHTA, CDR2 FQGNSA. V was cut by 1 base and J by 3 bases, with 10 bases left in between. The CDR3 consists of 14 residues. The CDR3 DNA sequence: TGTGCCAGCAGCTTAGAACTAGGGGGCTACGAGCAGTACTTC. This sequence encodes CASSLELGGYEQYF.

The CDR3 bases are TGTGCCAGCAGCCAAGAAGTGGGGACTAGCTCATACGAGCAGTACTTC. It is translated as CASSQEVGTSSYEQYF. The chain uses TRBV4-2 and TRBJ2-7; TRBD2 aligns across 9 bases. Germline assignment: CDR1 LGHNA and CDR2 YNFKEQ. V lost 0 bases and J lost 4; bases outside the gene matches: 7. The CDR3 consists of 16 residues.

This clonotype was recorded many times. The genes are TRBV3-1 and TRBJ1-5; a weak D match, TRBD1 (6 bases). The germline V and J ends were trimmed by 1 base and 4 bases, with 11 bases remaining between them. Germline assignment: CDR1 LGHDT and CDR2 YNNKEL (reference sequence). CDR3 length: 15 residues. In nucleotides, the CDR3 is TGTGCCAGCAGCCAAGGTCCAGGGGTGAATCAGCCCCAGCATTTT. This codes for CASSQGPGVNQPQHF.

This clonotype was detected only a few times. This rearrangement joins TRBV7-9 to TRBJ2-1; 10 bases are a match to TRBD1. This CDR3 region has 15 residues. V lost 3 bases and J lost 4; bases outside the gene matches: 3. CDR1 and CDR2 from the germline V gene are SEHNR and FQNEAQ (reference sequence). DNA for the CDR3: TGTGCCAGCAGCTTTGGGACAGGGGAATACAATGAGCAGTTCTTC. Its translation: CASSFGTGEYNEQFF.